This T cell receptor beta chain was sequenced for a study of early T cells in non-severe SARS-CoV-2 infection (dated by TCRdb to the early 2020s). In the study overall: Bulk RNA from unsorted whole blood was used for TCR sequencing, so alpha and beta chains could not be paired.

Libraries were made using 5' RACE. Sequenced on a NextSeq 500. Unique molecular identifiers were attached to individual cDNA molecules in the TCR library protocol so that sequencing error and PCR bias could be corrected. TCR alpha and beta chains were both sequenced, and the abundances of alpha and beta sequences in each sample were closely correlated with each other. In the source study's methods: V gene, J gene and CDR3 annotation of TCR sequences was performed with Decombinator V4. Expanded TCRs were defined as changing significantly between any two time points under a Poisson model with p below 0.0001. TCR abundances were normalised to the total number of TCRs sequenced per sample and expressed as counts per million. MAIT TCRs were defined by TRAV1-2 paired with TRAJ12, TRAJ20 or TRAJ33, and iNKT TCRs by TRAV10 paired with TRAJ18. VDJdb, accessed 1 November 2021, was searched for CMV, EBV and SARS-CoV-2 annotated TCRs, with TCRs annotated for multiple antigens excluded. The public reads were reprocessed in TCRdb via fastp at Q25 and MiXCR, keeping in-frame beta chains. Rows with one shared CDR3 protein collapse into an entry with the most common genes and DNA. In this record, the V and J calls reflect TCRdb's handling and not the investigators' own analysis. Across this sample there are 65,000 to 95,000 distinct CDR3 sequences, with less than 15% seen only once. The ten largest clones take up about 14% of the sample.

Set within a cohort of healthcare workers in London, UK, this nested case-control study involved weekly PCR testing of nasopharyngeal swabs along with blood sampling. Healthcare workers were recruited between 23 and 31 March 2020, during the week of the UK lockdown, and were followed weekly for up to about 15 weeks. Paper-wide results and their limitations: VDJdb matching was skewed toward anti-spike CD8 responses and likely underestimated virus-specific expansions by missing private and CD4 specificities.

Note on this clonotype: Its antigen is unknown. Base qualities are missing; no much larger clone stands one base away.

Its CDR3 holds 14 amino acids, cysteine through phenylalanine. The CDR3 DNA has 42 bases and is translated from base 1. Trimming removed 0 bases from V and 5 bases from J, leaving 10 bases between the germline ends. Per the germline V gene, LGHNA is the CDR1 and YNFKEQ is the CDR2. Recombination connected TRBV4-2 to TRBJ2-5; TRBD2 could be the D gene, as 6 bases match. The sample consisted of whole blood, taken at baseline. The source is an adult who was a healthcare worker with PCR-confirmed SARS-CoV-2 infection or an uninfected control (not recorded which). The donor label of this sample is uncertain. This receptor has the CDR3 CASSQEPGEETQYF. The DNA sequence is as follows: TGTGCCAGCAGCCAAGAGCCGGGAGAGGAGACCCAGTACTTC.